What follows are 21 T cell receptor beta chains derived from one specimen sequenced in a study of blood T cell repertoires in COVID-19. The data were produced by immunoSEQ multiplex PCR, yet TCRdb's version contains in-frame clones alone and is incomplete. Of around 200,000 clones detected, 86% appear once; the ten largest clones hold about 4%. Sequencing used PBMCs or T cells enriched from blood (not recorded which). The receptors stem from a young woman who had been exposed to COVID-19.

J is TRBJ2-7 and V is TRBV5-1, with a tentative D call TRBD1 (5 bases). The germline V and J ends were trimmed by 4 bases and 2 bases, with 13 bases remaining between them. The CDR3 extends over 14 amino acids. Germline CDR1 reads SGHRS; CDR2 reads YFSETQ. The CDR3 spells CASSPWTRAYEQYF. In nucleotides, the CDR3 is TGCGCCAGCAGCCCCTGGACCAGGGCCTACGAGCAGTACTTC.

The J gene is TRBJ1-1, the V gene TRBV28; 10 bases map to TRBD1. Per germline, CDR1 MDHEN and CDR2 SYDVKM. The CDR3 totals 15 residues. With 4 bases clipped from V and 8 bases from J, the junction kept 10 bases outside the gene matches. DNA for the CDR3: TGTGCCAGCAGTTCCGGGACAGGGGACCGGGGGGAAGCTTTCTTT. The encoded protein is CASSSGTGDRGEAFF.

CDR3 region: CASSPSRGGAFF. As DNA, the CDR3 is TGTGCCAGTAGTCCCTCCCGAGGAGGAGCTTTCTTT. The J gene is TRBJ1-1, the V gene TRBV19; unclear D gene. The germline V gene has CDR1 LNHDA and CDR2 SQIVND (reference sequence). The CDR3 has 12 amino acids. V lost 5 bases and J lost 10, with 14 bases in between.

V usage is TRBV11-3 and J usage is TRBJ2-1; possible D gene TRBD1, 6 bases. The CDR3 is 15 residues long. The V and J ends lost 4 bases and 0 bases respectively, with 10 bases between them. CDR1 SGHNT and CDR2 YENEEA come from the germline V gene. CDR3 nucleotides: TGTGCCAGCAGCTACGAGACAGGCTCCTACAATGAGCAGTTCTTC. Residues: CASSYETGSYNEQFF.

The rearrangement uses TRBV21-1 and TRBJ1-5. TRBV21-1 is annotated as a pseudogene. There are 15 residues in the CDR3. The CDR3: CASSKGGSANQPQHF. CDR3 sequence (DNA): TGTGCCAGCAGCAAAGGAGGCTCTGCCAATCAGCCCCAGCATTTT.

The sample holds one count of this clone. CDR3 DNA sequence: TGTGCCACAACAGAAGACAATGAAAAACTGTTTTTT. It translates to CATTEDNEKLFF. This chain connects TRBV19 to TRBJ1-4, with D uncertain. CDR3 length equals 12 residues. Between the trimmed V and J ends, which lost 10 bases and 5 bases, there was a span of 11 bases. CDR1 is LNHDA, CDR2 SQIVND, per germline (reference sequence).

The rearrangement links TRBV7-6 to TRBJ1-1; unclear D gene. Trimming took 1 base from V and 2 from J, leaving 11 bases between them. The CDR3 is made up of 15 amino acids. In germline, CDR1 is SGHVS, CDR2 FNYEAQ. The DNA of the CDR3 is TGTGCCAGCAGCTTAGGGTCCAGGCCCAACACTGAAGCTTTCTTT. Translating gives CASSLGSRPNTEAFF.

This chain links TRBV5-1 with TRBJ1-1; D remains unclear. V was cut by 0 bases and J by 0 bases, with 6 bases left in between. Germline V CDR1 and CDR2: SGHRS, YFSETQ. The CDR3 contains 14 residues. The CDR3 protein is CASSLASVNTEAFF. The CDR3 DNA sequence: TGCGCCAGCAGCTTGGCGTCAGTGAACACTGAAGCTTTCTTT.

The chain joins TRBV19 to TRBJ1-2, with no clear D. Germline loops: CDR1 LNHDA, CDR2 SQIVND (reference sequence). V lost 4 bases to trimming and J lost 2 bases, with 14 bases between them. The CDR3 sequence is 15 residues long. The CDR3 nucleotides read TGTGCCAGTAGTAAGTCCCGCCAGGCAAACTATGGCTACACCTTC. It codes for CASSKSRQANYGYTF.

The chain is built from TRBV10-3 and TRBJ1-5, with 7 bases fitting TRBD1. V lost 2 bases, J lost 5 bases, and 3 bases stayed unmatched. The CDR3 runs 14 residues. Germline lookup yields CDR1 ENHRY and CDR2 SYGVKD. The CDR3 nucleotides read TGTGCCATCAGTGAGGGGACAGCCCATCAGCCCCAGCATTTT. This gives the protein CAISEGTAHQPQHF.

The CDR3 loop reads CASSIVWDRGSPYEQYF. CDR3 bases: TGTGCCAGTAGTATAGTATGGGACAGGGGGTCTCCCTACGAGCAGTACTTC. The gene calls are TRBV19 and TRBJ2-7; 11 positions agree with TRBD1. V dropped 1 base and J dropped 2; count of bases not matched to a gene: 7. Germline V gene lookup returns CDR1 LNHDA and CDR2 SQIVND (reference sequence). CDR3 size: 17 residues.

The chain employs TRBV29-1 and TRBJ2-7; 16 nucleotides agree with TRBD2. CDR1 is SQVTM and CDR2 is ANQGSEA in the germline V gene. There are 16 residues in the CDR3. V lost 3 bases and J lost 4; bases outside the gene matches: 6. Here the CDR3 reads CSVEGLAGGLKYEQYF. The CDR3 coding sequence is TGCAGCGTTGAGGGACTAGCGGGGGGGTTGAAATACGAGCAGTACTTC.

This chain uses TRBV9 with TRBJ2-2; 8 bases are shared with TRBD1. Germline V gives CDR1 SGDLS, CDR2 YYNGEE. The CDR3 totals 18 residues. The ends lost 0 bases at V and 4 bases at J; junction bases unmatched: 11. CDR3 amino acids: CASSVEGQDYEGTGELFF. Here the CDR3 DNA reads TGTGCCAGCAGCGTAGAGGGACAGGACTACGAGGGCACCGGGGAGCTGTTTTTT.

The V and J genes are TRBV7-9 and TRBJ1-2; 8 bases line up with TRBD1. The CDR3 is made up of 16 amino acids. V lost 5 bases to trimming and J lost 8 bases; unmatched junction nucleotides: 16. CDR1 and CDR2 (germline): SEHNR, FQNEAQ (reference sequence). This CDR3 reads CASSRFLDREVGGYTF. As DNA, the CDR3 is TGTGCCAGCAGCCGCTTCCTGGACAGGGAGGTCGGGGGCTACACCTTC.

The chain links TRBV27 to TRBJ1-4, with TRBD1 as a possible D gene (5 bases). CDR1 and CDR2 from the germline V gene are MNHEY and SMNVEV (reference sequence). The CDR3 runs to 13 residues. With 5 bases removed from V and 13 bases from J, the gap between germline ends came to 17 bases. CDR3 in amino acids: CASSQAGGVGLFF. In DNA form, the CDR3 reads TGTGCCAGCAGTCAAGCTGGGGGGGTGGGACTGTTTTTT.

The rearrangement joins TRBV3-1 (or the pseudogene TRBV3-2) to TRBJ2-2, with D tentatively TRBD2 (5 bases). The germline gives CDR1 LGHDT, CDR2 YNNKEL (reference sequence). The CDR3 runs 15 residues. Trimming stripped 2 bases from V and 1 base from J, with 8 bases between. The CDR3 protein is CASSQHGENTGELFF. The CDR3 nucleotides read TGTGCCAGCAGCCAACACGGGGAGAACACCGGGGAGCTGTTTTTT.

The rearrangement joins TRBV11-2 to TRBJ1-6, with D unclear. Germline-derived CDR1 and CDR2 are SGHAT and FQNNGV. The CDR3 extends over 14 amino acids. V lost 2 bases to trimming and J lost 3 bases, with 5 bases between them. CDR3 loop: CASSLRGYNSPLHF. As DNA, the CDR3 is TGTGCCAGCAGCTTACGGGGCTATAATTCACCCCTCCACTTT.

This chain joins TRBV3-1 (or the pseudogene TRBV3-2) and TRBJ1-6, with TRBD1 as a possible D gene (6 bases). CDR3 length equals 16 residues. The germline gives CDR1 LGHDT, CDR2 YNNKEL (reference sequence). The V gene lost 2 bases and the J gene lost 10 bases, with 18 bases spanning the gap. The CDR3 region is CASSQSGGGGSSPLHF. For the CDR3, the DNA is TGTGCCAGCAGCCAATCGGGGGGCGGGGGATCCTCACCCCTCCACTTT.

The V and J genes are TRBV2 and TRBJ1-4; possible D gene TRBD1, 5 bases. The CDR3 covers 15 residues. Germline V lookup: CDR1 SNHLY, CDR2 FYNNEI. V lost 3 bases, J lost 3 bases, and 11 bases lay in between. CDR3 nucleotides: TGTGCCAGCAGTGACCCCAGGGCCTCTAATGAAAAACTGTTTTTT. Amino acid sequence: CASSDPRASNEKLFF.

This clone was observed a single time. The rearrangement links TRBV14 to TRBJ2-7; TRBD1 is a possible D gene (6 bases). The CDR3 is 16 amino acids. The germline gives CDR1 SGHDN, CDR2 FVKESK. Trimming pared 2 bases from V and 7 bases from J, leaving 21 bases between. In DNA form, the CDR3 reads TGTGCCAGCAGCCAAATCAGCGGCAGGGGTGCAGTTGAGCAGTACTTC. This codes for CASSQISGRGAVEQYF.

This chain connects TRBV5-1 to TRBJ2-3; 8 bases line up with TRBD2. With 3 bases clipped from V and 2 bases from J, the junction kept 8 bases outside the gene matches. The germline V gene encodes CDR1 SGHRS and CDR2 YFSETQ. This CDR3 contains 16 residues. CDR3 amino acids: CASSSEAGAATDTQYF. CDR3 sequence (DNA): TGCGCCAGCAGCTCAGAAGCGGGGGCTGCCACAGATACGCAGTATTTT.